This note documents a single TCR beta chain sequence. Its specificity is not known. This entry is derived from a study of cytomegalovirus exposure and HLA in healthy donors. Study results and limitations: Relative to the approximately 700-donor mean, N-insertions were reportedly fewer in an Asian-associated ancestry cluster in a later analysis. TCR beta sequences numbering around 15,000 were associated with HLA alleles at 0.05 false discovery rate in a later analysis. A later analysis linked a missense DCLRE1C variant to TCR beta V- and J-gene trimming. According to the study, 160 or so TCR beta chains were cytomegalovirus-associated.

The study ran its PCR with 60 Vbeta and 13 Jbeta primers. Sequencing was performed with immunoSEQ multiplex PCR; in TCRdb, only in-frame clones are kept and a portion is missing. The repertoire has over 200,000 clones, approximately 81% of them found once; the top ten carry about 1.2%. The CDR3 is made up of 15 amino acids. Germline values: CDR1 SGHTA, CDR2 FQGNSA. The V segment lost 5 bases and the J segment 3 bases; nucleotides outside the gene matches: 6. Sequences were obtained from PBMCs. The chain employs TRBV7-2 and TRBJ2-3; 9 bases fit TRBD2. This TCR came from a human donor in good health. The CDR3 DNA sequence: TGTGCCAGCAGCCCCCGGCTAGCGGGAACAGATACGCAGTATTTT. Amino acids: CASSPRLAGTDTQYF.